This TCR beta chain was obtained from a study of tumor-infiltrating lymphocytes in oesophageal squamous cell carcinoma. MiXCR, run by TCRdb on the PCR reads, gives a single entry per CDR3 protein. This table has roughly 13,000 distinct CDR3 sequences, approximately 50% appearing once. This clonotype was picked up a small number of times. Looked up from germline, CDR1 is SGHTA and CDR2 is FQGNSA. The CDR3 contains 14 residues. The sequence derives from a male donor with esophageal squamous cell carcinoma. The sequenced material came from normal esophageal tissue next to the tumor. The V gene is TRBV7-2, the J gene TRBJ2-5, with 13 bases lining up with TRBD2. The DNA end is more similar to TRBJ2-1, so the J call may be wrong. The CDR3 reads CASSSLAGGSGQFF. CDR3 in DNA: TGTGCCAGCAGCTCACTAGCGGGAGGGTCTGGGCAGTTCTTC.